This is a list of T cell receptor beta chains from one sample in a study of blood T cell repertoires in COVID-19. The assay was immunoSEQ multiplex PCR, and TCRdb's table has in-frame clones only and misses some. This sample carries over 250,000 clones, 80% to 90% of them seen once, and the ten largest clones take about 8.9%. Sample: PBMCs or T cells enriched from blood (not recorded which). These receptors were obtained from a woman younger than 30 who had recovered from COVID-19. CDR3s include the opening cysteine and the closing phenylalanine or tryptophan. D genes are given only for firm matches. Size tells how often a clone was seen (once, few, many) or the class of an expanded clone, and some rows leave it out.

J gene	D gene	clone size	V gene	CDR3 DNA	CDR3 protein
TRBJ1-2	TRBD1	-	TRBV5-1	TGCGCCAGCAGCCTTGACAGGGGGCACCGAGGCTACACCTTC	CASSLDRGHRGYTF
TRBJ1-1	TRBD1	-	TRBV24-1	TGTGCCACCAGTGATTTGCAAGCAGGGGGCCGGTCGTCACCCTCCGAGACTGAAGCTTTCTTT	CATSDLQAGGRSSPSETEAFF
TRBJ1-1	-	-	TRBV12-3/TRBV12-4	TGTGCCAGCGGCCCAAGGCCAGGAGAAGCTTTCTTT	CASGPRPGEAFF
TRBJ1-6	-	-	TRBV6-5	TGTGCCAGCAGTAACCACGGGAAAGATTCACCCCTCCACTTT	CASSNHGKDSPLHF
TRBJ2-1	-	-	TRBV3-1/TRBV3-2	TGTGCCAGCAGCCAAGGAGTCCGCGGGAATGAGCAGTTCTTC	CASSQGVRGNEQFF
TRBJ1-2	-	-	TRBV5-6	TGTGCCAGCAGCGGACCGCCTGCAGGGCGTTACTATGGCTACACCTTC	CASSGPPAGRYYGYTF
TRBJ1-6	-	-	TRBV3-1/TRBV3-2	TGTGCCAGCAGCCAAGCAGGGAGGGGTACTTCACCCCTCCACTTT	CASSQAGRGTSPLHF
TRBJ2-3	TRBD2	-	TRBV6-5	TGTGCCAGCAGCCGAAGCGGGAGTCTTGCTACGCAGTATTTT	CASSRSGSLATQYF
TRBJ1-4	TRBD1	-	TRBV3-1/TRBV3-2	TGTGCCAGCAGCCCAAAGACAGGGCAAGGTGAAAAACTGTTTTTT	CASSPKTGQGEKLFF
TRBJ2-1	TRBD2	-	TRBV19	TGTGCCACCCGGGAGGCGGGGGTCTCCTACAATGAGCAGTTCTTC	CATREAGVSYNEQFF
TRBJ2-5	-	once	TRBV10-2	TGCGCCAGCAGCGCCTCCGGGACAACACAAGAGACCCAGTACTTC	CASSASGTTQETQYF
TRBJ1-2	-	-	TRBV19	TGTGCCAGTACCCATTTACAGGGTTGGATCCGCTACACCTTC	CASTHLQGWIRYTF
TRBJ2-7	-	-	TRBV5-3	TGTGCCAGAAGCTTGCTTACAGGGGGGGCCCACGAGCAGTACTTC	CARSLLTGGAHEQYF
TRBJ2-5	-	-	TRBV5-4	TGTGCCAGCAGCTCCGACGGGGGGCCCGATGAGACCCAGTACTTC	CASSSDGGPDETQYF
TRBJ2-7	-	once	TRBV6-5	TGTGCCAGCACCCCGGACAGAGTTACCCCCTACGAGCAGTACTTC	CASTPDRVTPYEQYF
TRBJ2-2	TRBD1	-	TRBV7-6	TGTGCCAGCAGCCAAAGGACAGGGGAGCCCGGGGAGCTGTTTTTT	CASSQRTGEPGELFF
TRBJ1-2	TRBD1	-	TRBV4-2	TGTGCCAGCAGCCAAGTTCCCGGACAGGGGGCAAACTATGGCTACACCTTC	CASSQVPGQGANYGYTF
TRBJ1-2	TRBD1	-	TRBV7-2	TGTGCCAGCAGCTTAACCCCGGACAGGGTGCATGGCTACACCTTC	CASSLTPDRVHGYTF
TRBJ2-7	TRBD1	-	TRBV7-9	TGTGCCAGCAGTCCACCGGGACAGGGGTTGGGCGAGCAGTACTTC	CASSPPGQGLGEQYF
TRBJ1-1	-	-	TRBV2	TGTGCCGGGGGGGAATTGACAGCTTACCAAGCTTTCTTT	CAGGELTAYQAFF
TRBJ2-1	-	-	TRBV5-6	TGTGCCAGCAGCCCCCTGGCGGGAGAGCAGTTCTTC	CASSPLAGEQFF
TRBJ2-1	-	-	TRBV5-1	TGCGCCAGCAGCCTGAGGTACTCCAGCTCCTACAATGAGCAGTTCTTC	CASSLRYSSSYNEQFF
TRBJ2-1	-	once	TRBV4-2	TGTGCCAGCAGCCAAGATCTAGGGCGGGGCTCCTACAATGAGCAGTTCTTC	CASSQDLGRGSYNEQFF
TRBJ2-5	TRBD2	once	TRBV3-1/TRBV3-2	TGTGCCAGCAGCCGCTACCCGGGACTAGCGGGATTCAGGGAGACCCAGTACTTC	CASSRYPGLAGFRETQYF
TRBJ1-2	TRBD1	few	TRBV9	TGTGCCAGCAGCGTAGCCGGGAATGACAGGGAGGCGGGCTACACCTTC	CASSVAGNDREAGYTF
TRBJ1-1	TRBD1	once	TRBV6-5	TGTGCCAGCAGTTTCGACTACAGGGGAGGCACTGAAGCTTTCTTT	CASSFDYRGGTEAFF
TRBJ1-3	-	few	TRBV7-9	TGTGCCAGCAGCCCAGGGGACAACTCTGGAAACACCATATATTTT	CASSPGDNSGNTIYF
TRBJ1-2	-	-	TRBV2	TGTGCCAGCAAGAATGACGAGGCCGGCTACACCTTC	CASKNDEAGYTF
TRBJ2-1	-	-	TRBV6-2/TRBV6-3	TGTGCCAGCAGTTACACGGGGTTCCCTGAGCAGTTCTTC	CASSYTGFPEQFF
TRBJ2-1	TRBD1	-	TRBV27	TGTGCCAGCAGTTCCCCCACAGGGGGCAGGTACAATGAGCAGTTCTTC	CASSSPTGGRYNEQFF
TRBJ2-1	-	-	TRBV7-3	TGTGCCAGCAGCTTAACGGGGGACAATACATACAATGAGCAGTTCTTC	CASSLTGDNTYNEQFF
TRBJ1-2	-	few	TRBV10-3	TGTGCCATCAGCGAACCCAAGCTGGGCGAGGGTGCATATGGCTACACCTTC	CAISEPKLGEGAYGYTF
TRBJ1-1	-	-	TRBV29-1	TGCAGCGTTACGGGACTGGGGGTTTCGGCTTTCTTT	CSVTGLGVSAFF
TRBJ2-5	-	-	TRBV5-4	TGTGCCAGCAGTTCCAGGGTGTCGGAGACCCAGTACTTC	CASSSRVSETQYF
TRBJ2-1	TRBD2	-	TRBV5-4	TGTGCCAGCGGAGAAGCGGGAGTAAACAATGAGCAGTTCTTC	CASGEAGVNNEQFF
TRBJ2-5	TRBD2	-	TRBV9	TGTGCCAGCAGCGTAGAAAGCGGGGGGCCCGGGGAGACCCAGTACTTC	CASSVESGGPGETQYF
TRBJ1-1	-	-	TRBV29-1	TGCAGCGTTGAAGAAACGGGTGAAGCTTTCTTT	CSVEETGEAFF
TRBJ2-7	TRBD2	once	TRBV7-2	TGTGCCAGCAGCTTAGTAGTGGTAGCGGGAGGGCCAAACGAGCAGTACTTC	CASSLVVVAGGPNEQYF
TRBJ2-5	-	-	TRBV7-2	TGTGCCAGCAGCTCCCCGCGCGCCGAAGAGACCCAGTACTTC	CASSSPRAEETQYF
TRBJ2-7	-	-	TRBV7-8	TGTGCCAGCAGCTCCGGGCCAACAGGGATATACGAGCAGTACTTC	CASSSGPTGIYEQYF
TRBJ1-1	-	-	TRBV4-2	TGTGCCAGCAGCCAAACCGGAGGGGCGAACACTGAAGCTTTCTTT	CASSQTGGANTEAFF
TRBJ1-2	TRBD1	once	TRBV5-6	TGTGCCAGCAGCTCCTACCGGGACAGGCCCCCGCTCATCAAGGGCTACACCTTC	CASSSYRDRPPLIKGYTF
TRBJ2-7	-	-	TRBV6-5	TGTGCCAGCAGACTACCGGATAGCTACGAGCAGTACTTC	CASRLPDSYEQYF
TRBJ2-1	-	-	TRBV27	TGTGCCAGCCGGGTCCCGGGGGACTCCTACAATGAGCAGTTCTTC	CASRVPGDSYNEQFF
TRBJ2-2	TRBD1	few	TRBV19	TGTGCCACCCGGGACAGGGGGAACCCATCGAACACCGGGGAGCTGTTTTTT	CATRDRGNPSNTGELFF